This T cell receptor (beta chain) is drawn from a study of control samples from healthy donors and cancer patients. Measured with immunoSEQ multiplex PCR; TCRdb has only the in-frame clones, and not every one. The data show over 15,000 clones, approximately 87% seen once. Trimming removed 1 base from V and 4 bases from J, with 11 bases in between. Germline lookup yields CDR1 KGHSH and CDR2 LQKENI. The CDR3 sequence is 15 residues long. Sequencing used PBMCs. The TCR comes from an older woman with colorectal cancer. V is TRBV18 and J is TRBJ1-5, with a tentative D call TRBD1 (6 bases). The DNA for the CDR3 is TGTGCCAGCTCACCACAGAGGACAGATAATCAGCCCCAGCATTTT. Residues: CASSPQRTDNQPQHF.